This record covers a single TCR gamma chain. Its antigen remains unidentified. TCRdb's protein and the translated DNA diverge at residue 6; the protein reported here is the translation of the DNA. The sample belongs to a study of gamma delta lymphoproliferative disorders and STAT genes. Study overall: At least 50 ng of genomic DNA went into each LymphoTrack Dx TCRG Assay library. Delta libraries were made per EuroClonality-NGS working group procedure.

The CDR3 extends over 11 amino acids. V gave up 2 bases and J gave up 5 bases; unmatched junction bases: 0. Germline-derived CDR1 and CDR2 are EGSNGY and YDSYNSKV. Genomic DNA from isolated PBMCs served as the sequencing template. Overall study findings and caveats: Delta repertoires did not separate groups, but patient gamma repertoires clustered apart.

TCRdb re-processed the multiplex PCR reads via CATT. The sample lists 950 to 1,100 gamma-chain clones; 28% were seen once. V usage is TRGV2 and J usage is TRGJ1 or TRGJ2. TCRdb leaves out the J gene; it was filled in here by matching the DNA to germline. This clonotype was obtained from a human donor in good health. Material for sequencing was blood. The CDR3 region has the DNA TGTGCCACCTGGGACGATTATAAGAAACTCTTT. Its protein product is CATWDDYKKLF.